This TCR beta chain appears in the sequencing data of a study of neurological immune-mediated disorders. Germline values: CDR1 MNHEY, CDR2 SMNVEV (reference sequence). Trimming stripped 5 bases from V and 5 bases from J, with 16 bases between. CDR3 size: 14 residues. TCRdb ran MiXCR on the 5' RACE reads and lists one entry per CDR3 protein. This repertoire shows roughly 60,000 distinct CDR3 sequences, around 3.8% found once; its top ten account for roughly 2.2%. Unsorted libraries came from 2 million PBMCs stored at -80 °C. This clonotype was counted ten times or more. The chain links TRBV27 to TRBJ2-7; D might be TRBD1 (5 bases). Material: PBMCs. The receptor was derived from a woman aged 45 to 65 with multiple sclerosis. The CDR3 DNA reads TGTGCCAGCAGTCCCCGCCAGGGTTTCCACGAGCAGTACTTC. Protein product: CASSPRQGFHEQYF.